These 5 T cell receptor beta chains originate from one sample sequenced in a study of vaccination and CD4 T cells after COVID-19. For these receptors, no antigen is known. Treatment in this sample: approximately 10-day PBMC culture with coronavirus spike peptide pools or control peptides (ViraFEST assay). The Oncomine TCR Beta short-read assay was applied to DNA of cultured CD4+ T cells. TCRdb called the PCR reads again in MiXCR, with one record for every CDR3 protein. The sample holds 20,000 or so distinct CDR3 sequences, around a quarter seen once. Sample: cultured CD4+ T cells from blood. The source of these receptors is a human donor with COVID-19.

This chain uses TRBV27 with TRBJ1-4; no clear D. V lost 3 bases to trimming and J lost 0 bases, with 8 bases between them. This CDR3 is built from 15 residues. Germline V gene sequence: CDR1 MNHEY, CDR2 SMNVEV (reference sequence). CDR3 protein: CASSFQLATNEKLFF. CDR3 coding DNA: TGTGCCAGCAGTTTCCAGCTTGCAACTAATGAAAAACTGTTTTTT. The full variable domain, with the rest looked up from reference TRBV27 and TRBJ1-4, is EAQVTQNPRYLITVTGKKLTVTCSQNMNHEYMSWYRQDPGLGLRQIYYSMNVEVTDKGDVPEGYKVSRKEKRNFPLILESPSPNQTSLYFCASSFQLATNEKLFFGSGTQLSVL.

In its sample, this clonotype is medium-sized. The chain uses TRBV15 and TRBJ1-1; tentatively, D is TRBD1 (5 bases). The CDR3 extends over 15 amino acids. Germline CDR1 reads LNHNV; CDR2 reads YYDKDF (reference sequence). V was shortened by 7 bases and J by 11 bases, with 26 bases between the two germline ends. For the CDR3, the DNA is TGTGCCACCATCGTAACACCGGGACCCGGGCGCGCCGCTTTCTTT. This gives the protein CATIVTPGPGRAAFF.

J is TRBJ2-5 and V is TRBV19, with D tentatively TRBD2 (5 bases). CDR3 length: 14 amino acids. Germline lookup yields CDR1 LNHDA and CDR2 SQIVND (reference sequence). Trimming shortened V by 7 bases and J by 4 bases, and 16 bases separated the two germline ends. Here the CDR3 reads CASTPGNQRETQYF. DNA of the CDR3: TGTGCCAGTACCCCCGGGAACCAAAGAGAGACCCAGTACTTC.

This clonotype was counted a few times. The rearrangement joins TRBV29-1 to TRBJ1-1; no clear D gene. V lost 7 bases and J 5 bases, leaving 8 bases between the germline ends. Germline loops: CDR1 SQVTM, CDR2 ANQGSEA. The CDR3 is 10 amino acids. This CDR3 reads CSAQMTEAFF. For the CDR3, the DNA is TGCAGCGCACAGATGACTGAAGCTTTCTTT. The variable domain in full, with the rest retrieved from reference TRBV29-1 and TRBJ1-1, is SAVISQKPSRDICQRGTSLTIQCQVDSQVTMMFWYRQQPGQSLTLIATANQGSEATYESGFVIDKFPISRPNLTFSTLTVSNMSPEDSSIYLCSAQMTEAFFGQGTRLTVV.

In its sample, this clonotype was seen once. This chain uses TRBV29-1 with TRBJ2-3; D remains ambiguous. Germline CDR1 SQVTM, CDR2 ANQGSEA. The CDR3 loop spans 12 amino acids. Trimming cost V 4 bases and J 5 bases, with 10 bases left between them. CDR3 region: CSVVWVGDTQYF. The CDR3 region has the DNA TGCAGCGTTGTTTGGGTAGGAGATACGCAGTATTTT.